The entry below describes one TCR beta chain. With 6 bases clipped from V and 0 bases from J, the junction kept 8 bases outside the gene matches. The CDR3 is made up of 16 amino acids. Germline values: CDR1 LNHDA, CDR2 SQIVND (reference sequence). The sample is drawn from a study of blood T cell repertoires in COVID-19. In the study overall: Collection of acute and convalescent COVID-19 samples took place in the United States, Italy and Spain. PBMCs, B-cell-depleted T cells, or T cells provided the cDNA or gDNA that made up the material.

Under the authors' procedure: Cell counts per sample came from amplifying reference gene primers. Clones were read by immunoSEQ multiplex PCR, and TCRdb kept only the in-frame ones, dropping some. V and J calls and clone size are those listed in that table; D and trimming were worked out from the DNA. This table has under 250,000 clones, 86% appearing once. The chain uses TRBV19 and TRBJ1-5; 7 positions agree with TRBD1. Input material: peripheral blood. This TCR came from a woman aged 60-75 years who had recovered from COVID-19. The CDR3 DNA follows: TGTGCCAGTAGGCACCAGGGACAGATTAGCAATCAGCCCCAGCATTTT. Translating it yields CASRHQGQISNQPQHF.